A single T cell receptor beta chain is shown here with its context. CDR1 is SGHAT and CDR2 is FQNNGV in the germline V gene. The V segment lost 5 bases and the J segment 4 bases; nucleotides outside the gene matches: 8. This CDR3 spans 15 amino acids. Time point in this sample: newly diagnosed GD, antithyroid drugs for less than 3 months. Isolated PBMC RNA provided the starting material for the TCR library. iRepertoire HTBI primers and Arm-PCR of CDR3 regions built TCR beta libraries. TCRdb fed the multiplex PCR reads into MiXCR, producing one record per CDR3 protein. Of hundreds of thousands of distinct CDR3 sequences listed, more than 15% are singletons. This record belongs to a study of regulatory T cells in long-lasting Graves disease. These same data were also listed under a study on T cells in Graves' hyperthyroidism and ophthalmopathy.

This sample comprised peripheral blood mononuclear cells (PBMCs), obtained at new diagnosis, from a patient treated with antithyroid drugs. This TCR derives from a woman aged 40 to 65 with Graves disease. This sequence joins TRBV11-2 and TRBJ1-3, with 7 bases lining up with TRBD1. The CDR3 DNA reads TGTGCCAGCAGCGCTCGGGGGGACAGAGGAAACACCATATATTTT. This codes for CASSARGDRGNTIYF.